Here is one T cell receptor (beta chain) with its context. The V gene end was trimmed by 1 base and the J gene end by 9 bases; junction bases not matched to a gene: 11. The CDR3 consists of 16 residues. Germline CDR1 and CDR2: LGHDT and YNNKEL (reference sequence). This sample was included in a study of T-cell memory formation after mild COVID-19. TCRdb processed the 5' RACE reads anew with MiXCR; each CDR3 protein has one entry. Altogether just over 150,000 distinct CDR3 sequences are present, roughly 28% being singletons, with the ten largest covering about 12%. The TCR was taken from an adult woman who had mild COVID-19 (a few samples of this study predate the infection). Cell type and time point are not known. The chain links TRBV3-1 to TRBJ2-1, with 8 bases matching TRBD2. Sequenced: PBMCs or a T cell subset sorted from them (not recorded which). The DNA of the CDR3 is TGTGCCAGCAGCCAAGTCAAGCTAGGGGCGGGGGGTGAGCAGTTCTTC. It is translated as CASSQVKLGAGGEQFF.